This TCR beta chain was retrieved from a study of T cell responses to AZD1222 COVID-19 vaccine. Study information: Researchers grouped second doses given at about 4 or about 12 weeks into one pool.

Germline CDR1 and CDR2: LNHDA and SQIVND (reference sequence). Germline trimming cut 1 base from V and 2 bases from J; bases unmatched to any gene: 8. The CDR3 spans 18 residues. With regard to this clone: Its matching antigen is unknown.

This table comes from immunoSEQ multiplex PCR, and its TCRdb copy is limited to in-frame clones, with some not included. The sample includes 92,000 or so clones, about nine tenths of them seen just once. Overall study results and limits: Repertoires were obtained only post-peak T cell response. Clonal diversity was possibly underestimated, and white British individuals and females predominated among donors.

J is TRBJ2-1 and V is TRBV19, with 10 bases matching TRBD2. The clonotype was recovered from an adult in good health. The specimen comprised peripheral blood, sampled on day 0 of AZD1222 vaccination. The CDR3 reads CASSIASGRALPYNEQFF. In nucleotides, the CDR3 is TGTGCCAGTAGTATAGCCAGCGGGAGGGCATTGCCCTACAATGAGCAGTTCTTC.